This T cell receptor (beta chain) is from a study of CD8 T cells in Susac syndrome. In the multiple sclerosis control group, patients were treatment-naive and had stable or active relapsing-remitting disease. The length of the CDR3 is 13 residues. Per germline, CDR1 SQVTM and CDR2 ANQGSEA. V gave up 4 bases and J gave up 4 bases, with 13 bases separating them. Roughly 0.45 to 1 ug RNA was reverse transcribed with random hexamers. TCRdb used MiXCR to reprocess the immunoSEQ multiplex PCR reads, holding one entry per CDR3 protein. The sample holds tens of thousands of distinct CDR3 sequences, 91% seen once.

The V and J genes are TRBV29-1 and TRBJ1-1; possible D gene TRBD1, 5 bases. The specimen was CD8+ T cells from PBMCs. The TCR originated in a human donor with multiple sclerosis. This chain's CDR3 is CSVVGGFSTEAFF. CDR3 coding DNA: TGCAGCGTTGTTGGGGGATTTAGCACTGAAGCTTTCTTT.